A single sample gave rise to the 11 T cell receptor beta chains below, sequenced in a study of vaccination and CD4 T cells after COVID-19 (dated 2022 in TCRdb). The library was produced with PCR. Sequenced on an Illumina iSeq 100. TCR sequencing of DNA from cultured CD4+ T cells used the Oncomine TCR Beta short-read assay at the Johns Hopkins FTIC core. The public reads were reanalyzed by TCRdb: fastp trimming at Q25, MiXCR alignment, in-frame beta chains only. Merged by CDR3 protein, the rows form single entries marked with the most common genes and DNA. Here the sample has roughly 11,000 distinct CDR3 sequences; roughly 46% occur a single time. The biggest ten clones account for about a third of the sample. The treatment or condition label for this specimen denotes: approximately 10-day PBMC culture with coronavirus spike peptide pools or control peptides (ViraFEST assay). Their specific antigens are unknown.

The sequenced sample consisted of CD4+ T cells from blood, cultured in vitro. The receptors originated from a human donor who had recovered from COVID-19.

The V call is TRBV5-4, the J call TRBJ1-6; D may be TRBD1 (5 bases). CDR3 length: 17 amino acids. V was shortened by 4 bases and J by 5 bases, with 19 bases between the two germline ends. Per germline, CDR1 SGHNT and CDR2 YYREEE (reference sequence). CDR3 DNA: TGTGCCAGCAGCCCTGACAGTAATACTCTTAATAATTCACCCCTCCACTTT. Protein product: CASSPDSNTLNNSPLHF.

The chain carries TRBV30 and TRBJ2-3, with 7 bases identical to TRBD2. Per the germline V gene, CDR1 is GTSNPN and CDR2 is SVGIG (reference sequence). V shed 0 bases, J shed 7 bases, and the junction held 7 bases outside the gene matches. The CDR3 is made up of 14 amino acids. CDR3 loop: CAWSVRGGRNTQYF. The CDR3 coding sequence is TGTGCCTGGAGTGTACGGGGAGGGCGTAATACGCAGTATTTT.

There are a few counts of this clonotype. A read error may produce the germline difference seen at one junction end. J is TRBJ2-2 and V is TRBV7-9; D possibly uses TRBD1 or TRBD2 (7 bases each). CDR3 length equals 12 residues. CDR1 SEHNR and CDR2 FQNEAQ come from the germline V gene (reference sequence). As DNA, the CDR3 is TGCGTAGGGGGGGACAGCACCGGGGAGCTGTTTTTT. Translating gives CVGGDSTGELFF.

There are a few counts of this clonotype. The chain couples TRBV6-1 to TRBJ1-2, with D perhaps TRBD1 (6 bases). Trimming took 6 bases from V and 0 from J, leaving 17 bases between them. The CDR3 loop spans 16 amino acids. CDR1 and CDR2 from the germline V gene are MNHNS and SASEGT. As DNA, the CDR3 is TGTGCCAGCAGCCCGTGGGGGGGCGCTCCTAACTATGGCTACACCTTC. It specifies CASSPWGGAPNYGYTF.

The V call is TRBV19, the J call TRBJ1-2, with D possibly matching TRBD1 (5 bases). Between the trimmed V and J ends, which lost 7 bases and 6 bases, there was a span of 15 bases. Germline CDR1 and CDR2: LNHDA and SQIVND (reference sequence). The CDR3 length is 13 residues. The CDR3 loop reads CASTRFGGNGYTF. CDR3 nucleotide sequence: TGTGCCAGTACTCGTTTCGGGGGAAATGGCTACACCTTC.

The V call is TRBV12-3 or TRBV12-4, the J call TRBJ1-1; 7 bases map to TRBD1. There are 14 residues in the CDR3. The V gene end was trimmed by 8 bases and the J gene end by 1 base; junction bases not matched to a gene: 7. CDR3 sequence (DNA): TGTGCCAGCCGCCTGACAGGGACGAACACTGAAGCTTTCTTT. It codes for CASRLTGTNTEAFF.

The chain carries TRBV7-8 and TRBJ1-6, with a weak D call TRBD1 (5 bases). The CDR3 covers 14 residues. V was trimmed by 8 bases and J by 4 bases, leaving 12 bases between them. Germline assignment: CDR1 SGHVS and CDR2 FQNEAQ. CDR3 region: CASHGGIYNSPLHF. CDR3 nucleotide sequence: TGTGCCAGCCACGGGGGAATTTATAATTCACCCCTCCACTTT.

This clonotype was seen a few times. The J gene is TRBJ1-6, the V gene TRBV7-6, with TRBD1 as a possible D gene (6 bases). Between the trimmed V and J ends, which lost 6 bases and 2 bases, there was a span of 11 bases. The CDR3 runs 15 residues. Per the germline V gene, CDR1 is SGHVS and CDR2 is FNYEAQ. DNA of the CDR3: TGTGCCAGCAGGCCGGACAGCACCTATAATTCACCCCTCCACTTT. Protein sequence: CASRPDSTYNSPLHF.

This sequence joins TRBV20-1 and TRBJ2-5; TRBD1 might be the D (7 bases). With 2 bases removed from V and 5 bases from J, the gap between germline ends came to 18 bases. CDR1 and CDR2 (germline): DFQATT, SNEGSKA (reference sequence). The CDR3 runs to 15 residues. The CDR3 reads CSARLSQGGPETQYF. CDR3 DNA: TGCAGTGCTAGACTGAGTCAGGGGGGTCCGGAGACCCAGTACTTC.

This rearrangement joins TRBV27 to TRBJ1-2, with 7 bases matching TRBD1. The germline V gene has CDR1 MNHEY and CDR2 SMNVEV (reference sequence). V trimming: 4 bases; J trimming: 3 bases; junction bases outside the gene matches: 2. The CDR3 runs 13 residues. The CDR3 DNA reads TGTGCCAGCAGTTCCGACAGGGACTATGGCTACACCTTC. Translating it yields CASSSDRDYGYTF.

The V gene is TRBV6-2 or TRBV6-3, the J gene TRBJ2-1, with 7 nucleotides matching TRBD1. CDR3 length equals 14 residues. CDR1 is MNHEY, CDR2 SVGEGT, per germline. The V segment lost 6 bases and the J segment 2 bases; nucleotides outside the gene matches: 4. CDR3 in amino acids: CASSPGQTYNEQFF. CDR3 in DNA: TGTGCCAGCAGCCCGGGACAGACCTACAATGAGCAGTTCTTC.